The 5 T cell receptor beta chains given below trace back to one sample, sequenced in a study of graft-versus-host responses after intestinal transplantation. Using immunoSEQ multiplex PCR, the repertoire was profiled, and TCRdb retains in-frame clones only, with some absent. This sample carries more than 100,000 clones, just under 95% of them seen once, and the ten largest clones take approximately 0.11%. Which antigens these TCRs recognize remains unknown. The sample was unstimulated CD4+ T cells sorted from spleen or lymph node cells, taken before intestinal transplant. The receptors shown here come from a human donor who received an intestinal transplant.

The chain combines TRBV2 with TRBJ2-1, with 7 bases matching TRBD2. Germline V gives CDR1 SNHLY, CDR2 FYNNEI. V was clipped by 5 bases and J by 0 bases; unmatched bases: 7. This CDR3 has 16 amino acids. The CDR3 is CASSMSGTPSYNEQFF. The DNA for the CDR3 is TGTGCCAGCAGTATGAGCGGGACTCCCTCCTACAATGAGCAGTTCTTC.

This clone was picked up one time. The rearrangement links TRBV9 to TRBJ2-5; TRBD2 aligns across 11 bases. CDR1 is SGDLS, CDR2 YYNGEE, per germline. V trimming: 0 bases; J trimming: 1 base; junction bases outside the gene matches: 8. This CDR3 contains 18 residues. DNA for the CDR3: TGTGCCAGCAGCGTAGGCCTAGCGGGGGGATCGTTCCAAGAGACCCAGTACTTC. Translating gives CASSVGLAGGSFQETQYF.

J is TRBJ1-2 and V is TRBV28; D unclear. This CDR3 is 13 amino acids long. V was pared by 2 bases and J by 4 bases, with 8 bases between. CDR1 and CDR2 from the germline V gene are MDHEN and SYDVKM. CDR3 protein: CASSLGRSYGYTF. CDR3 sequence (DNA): TGTGCCAGCAGTTTAGGACGGTCCTATGGCTACACCTTC.

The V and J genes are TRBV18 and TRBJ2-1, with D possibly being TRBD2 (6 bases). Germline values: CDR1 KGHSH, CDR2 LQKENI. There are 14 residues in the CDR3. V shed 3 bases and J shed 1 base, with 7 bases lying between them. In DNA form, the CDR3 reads TGTGCCAGCTCACCCCGGGGGTCCTACAATGAGCAGTTCTTC. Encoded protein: CASSPRGSYNEQFF.

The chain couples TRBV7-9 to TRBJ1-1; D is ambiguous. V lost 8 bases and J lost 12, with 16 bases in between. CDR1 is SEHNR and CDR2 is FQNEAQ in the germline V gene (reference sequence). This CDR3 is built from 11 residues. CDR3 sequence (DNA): TGTGCCAGCCGCCGGGGTAGAGGCCCTTTCTTT. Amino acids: CASRRGRGPFF.